Below, 2 T cell receptor beta chains from the same sample are listed, as sequenced in a study of naive and memory T cell subsets. Two oligonucleotides, mixed equimolar, formed the beta constant-region primer covering TRBC1 and TRBC2. Nested alpha and beta constant-region primers with the SP2 primer drove four PCR rounds on ligated cDNA. TCRdb analysed the UMI-ligation and nested PCR reads with MiXCR anew, one entry per CDR3 protein. The table lists tens of thousands of distinct CDR3 sequences, about 18% of them singletons. Input material: effector memory CD4+ T cells from blood. Subset meaning: effector memory, CD45RA- CD27-. These receptors came from a human donor in good health.

This clonotype has at least ten counts. The chain joins TRBV20-1 to TRBJ1-2; D gene ambiguous. The CDR3 is 15 residues long. V was cut by 1 base and J by 1 base, with 13 bases left in between. Germline V lookup: CDR1 DFQATT, CDR2 SNEGSKA (reference sequence). The CDR3 bases are TGCAGTGCTAGAGTACGACGGGAAAGTAACTATGGCTACACCTTC. This gives the protein CSARVRRESNYGYTF.

This clonotype showed up just a few times. This may come from a read error, since a much larger clone is one base off. This sequence joins TRBV5-1 and TRBJ1-1; 8 nucleotides line up with TRBD1. This CDR3 contains 14 residues. Germline V lookup: CDR1 SGHRS, CDR2 YFSETQ. The CDR3: CANSLARGRTEAFF. DNA for the CDR3: TGCGCCAACAGCTTGGCCAGGGGGCGGACTGAAGCTTTCTTT.